This T cell receptor beta chain was sequenced for a study of blood T cell repertoires in COVID-19 (dated by TCRdb to the early 2020s). Context from the whole study: For ImmuneRACE Cohort 3, a participant was defined as recovered based on two consecutive negative NP/OP PCR tests, clearance by a healthcare professional, or resolution of symptoms. Samples covering the acute and convalescent phases of COVID-19 were provided by collaborators in the United States, Italy and Spain. The prospective study material was composed of cDNA or gDNA derived from T cells, B-cell-depleted T cells, or PBMCs. Deeply sampled blood TCRbeta repertoires from subjects exposed to, actively infected with, or recovered from COVID-19 were included in the dataset. The repertoires were released in a freely available public database intended as a resource for research on the immune response to SARS-CoV-2. Samples came from the ongoing ImmuneRACE study (first 160 participants) plus 1,254 subjects from 6 global collaborators. Nearly every sample came with metadata listing a de-identified subject ID, COVID-19 status, age in years and sex. Where HLA class I and class II types were available, the types were taken from metadata supplied by the sample provider, not from assay-based typing.

In the germline V gene, CDR1 corresponds to SQVTM and CDR2 to ANQGSEA. The CDR3, cysteine through phenylalanine, is 13 amino acids long. This entry keeps only the CDR3 DNA: 39 bases, framed from base 1. V is reduced by 7 bases and J by 0 bases, leaving a spacing of 10 bases between them. Participants in the prospective study were aged 18 to 89 years, lived in approximately 26 United States geographic areas, and enrolled through a virtual design. In the prospective study, participants were assigned to cohorts based on the clinical history participants reported in a screening survey and a study questionnaire. Each participant in the prospective study had whole blood, serum and a nasopharyngeal or oropharyngeal swab collected by mobile phlebotomists. Additional blood draws and questionnaires over an approximately 2-month period could optionally be provided by prospective study participants. Prospective study blood samples were shipped either frozen or at room temperature before DNA extraction.

The immunoSEQ Assay, a bias-controlled multiplex PCR, was used to amplify TCRbeta CDR3 regions from genomic DNA. For the original study's pipeline: Within the assay, amplification of reference gene primers was used to estimate how many nucleated cells each sample contained. To quantify the absolute abundance of each unique TCRbeta CDR3 rearrangement, sequence reads were collapsed and filtered. For each sample, productive Simpson clonality was calculated by taking the square root of Simpson's diversity index across productive rearrangements. Here the immuneACCESS table is served through TCRdb, limited to in-frame sequences with V and J called. Missing clones are a known gap in these copies; in checked studies unresolved V genes cover under half, and the rest lacks a known reason. Clone size and the V and J calls come from that table; the DNA yielded D and trimming. The sample records approximately 190,000 clones, about 86% of which are singletons. Around 25% of the sample is taken by the ten largest.

Overall study outcomes, separate from this receptor: How much clinical and demographic metadata was included differed by source and by participant, and the metadata was provided uncurated.

Details on this clone: Its antigen target is currently unknown. The input lacks base qualities; no much larger clone sits a single base away.

Sequenced sample: PBMCs or T cells enriched from blood (not recorded which). The V and J genes are TRBV29-1 and TRBJ2-4; TRBD2 could be the D gene, as 6 bases match. This sequence was found in a middle-aged woman in a cohort exposed to, infected with or recovered from COVID-19 (not recorded which). The CDR3 protein is CSARDLAKNIQYF. DNA sequence: TGCAGCGCCCGGGACTTAGCCAAAAACATTCAGTACTTC.